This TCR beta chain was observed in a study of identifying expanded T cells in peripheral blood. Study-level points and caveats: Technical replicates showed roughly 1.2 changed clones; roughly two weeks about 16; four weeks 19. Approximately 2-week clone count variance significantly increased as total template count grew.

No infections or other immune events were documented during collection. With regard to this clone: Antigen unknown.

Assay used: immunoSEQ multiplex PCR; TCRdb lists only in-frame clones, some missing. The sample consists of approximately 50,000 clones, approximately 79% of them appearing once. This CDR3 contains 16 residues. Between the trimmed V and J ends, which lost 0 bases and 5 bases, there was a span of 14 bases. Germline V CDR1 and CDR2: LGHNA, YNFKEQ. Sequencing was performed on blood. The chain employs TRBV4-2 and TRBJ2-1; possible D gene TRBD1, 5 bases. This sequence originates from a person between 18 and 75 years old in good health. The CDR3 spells CASSQEDGQGHNEQFF. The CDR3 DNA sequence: TGTGCCAGCAGCCAAGAGGACGGGCAGGGTCACAATGAGCAGTTCTTC.